A single TCR beta chain is shown here with its context. Its antigen is still unknown. Sequencing used immunoSEQ multiplex PCR; TCRdb keeps in-frame clones, though not all of them. The repertoire holds about 25,000 clones, with approximately 80% as singletons. The data are from a study of PD-1 blockade in classical Hodgkin lymphoma. Study-wide results and limits: As was reported, newly diagnosed patients showed lower baseline TCR diversity than healthy donors did. For complete responders, baseline diversity was comparable to that of newly diagnosed patients. CD4+ TCR diversity, unlike CD8+, climbed significantly by C4D1.

Germline V gives CDR1 SGHTA, CDR2 FQGNSA. Trimming stripped 1 base from V and 8 bases from J, with 6 bases between. The CDR3 contains 13 residues. All patients experienced relapse after autologous stem cell transplantation, and brentuximab vedotin exposure was variable. The chain joins TRBV7-2 to TRBJ1-6; D gene ambiguous. The TCR comes from a human donor with classical Hodgkin lymphoma. The sample here was peripheral blood mononuclear cells (PBMCs), taken at baseline. In DNA, the CDR3 is TGTGCCAGCAGCTTAGGCCGATATTCACCCCTCCACTTT. This sequence encodes CASSLGRYSPLHF.